A single sample gave rise to the 2 T cell receptor beta chains below, sequenced in a study of cytomegalovirus exposure and HLA in healthy donors. PCR primers comprised 60 Vbeta and 13 Jbeta primers. TCRdb's table, derived via immunoSEQ multiplex PCR, lists solely in-frame clones and lacks some. The sample shows fewer than 150,000 clones, approximately 15% of them seen only once. The sample comprised PBMCs. The receptors here all came from a woman aged 18-29 years in good health and CMV-seronegative.

The rearrangement links TRBV9 to TRBJ1-5; 7 bases fit TRBD1. Germline V gene data show CDR1 as SGDLS and CDR2 as YYNGEE. The V and J ends lost 4 bases and 3 bases, in that order; junction bases with no gene match: 4. The CDR3 runs 14 residues. The CDR3 DNA sequence: TGTGCCAGCAGCCGGGGACAGATCAATCAGCCCCAGCATTTT. Its translation is CASSRGQINQPQHF.

The V and J genes are TRBV4-2 and TRBJ2-5; the D gene is possibly TRBD2 (5 bases). Germline-derived CDR1 and CDR2 are LGHNA and YNFKEQ. Trimming shortened V by 0 bases and J by 4 bases, and 9 bases separated the two germline ends. CDR3 length: 14 amino acids. For the CDR3, the DNA is TGTGCCAGCAGCCAAGATGTCGGGGTAGAGACCCAGTACTTC. Encoded protein: CASSQDVGVETQYF.